A single sample is the source of the 4 T cell receptor beta chains below, sequenced in a study of Ad26.COV2.S vaccination and SARS-CoV-2 variants (dated by TCRdb to the early 2020s). Library preparation employed the immunoSEQ multiplex PCR assay. TCRdb obtained this table from immuneACCESS and retained in-frame rearrangements with V and J assigned. These tables miss some clones; where compared with another copy, unresolved V genes account for less than half of the shortfall, and the remainder is unexplained. Across this sample there are approximately 340,000 clones, with 70% to 90% seen only once. The biggest ten clones account for about 3.5% of the sample. Interpreted using the paper, the treatment or condition label stands for: around 19 received Ad26.COV2.S at low or high dose, single or two shots; about 5 received placebo; per-sample allocation not given. For vaccine and placebo recipients, the sequenced repertoires came from samples collected on day 63 after the first injection.

Sample: peripheral blood, taken in a trial of Ad26.COV2.S vaccine versus placebo. Every receptor here comes from a person between 18 and 65 years old who received the Ad26.COV2.S COVID-19 vaccine or a placebo.

The rearrangement uses TRBV9 and TRBJ2-7; perhaps TRBD2 as D (5 bases). Trimming removed 7 bases at V and 0 bases at J, with 11 bases between. Per the germline V gene, CDR1 is SGDLS and CDR2 is YYNGEE. The CDR3 runs to 13 residues. The CDR3 reads CASGFGLSYEQYF. The CDR3 nucleotides are TGTGCCAGCGGGTTTGGACTCTCCTACGAGCAGTACTTC. Full variable domain (rest looked up from reference TRBV9 and TRBJ2-7): DSGVTQTPKHLITATGQRVTLRCSPRSGDLSVYWYQQSLDQGLQFLIQYYNGEERAKGNILERFSAQQFPDLHSELNLSSLELGDSALYFCASGFGLSYEQYFGPGTRLTVT.

The chain couples TRBV9 to TRBJ2-1; D may match TRBD1 or TRBD2 (5 bases each). Germline V gene data show CDR1 as SGDLS and CDR2 as YYNGEE. This CDR3 has 16 amino acids. V lost 0 bases to trimming and J lost 5 bases, with 15 bases between them. This CDR3 reads CASSVDGDAYDNEQFF. The CDR3 DNA reads TGTGCCAGCAGCGTAGACGGGGACGCTTACGACAATGAGCAGTTCTTC.

The gene calls are TRBV30 and TRBJ2-7, with D unresolved. Deletions cut 3 bases from V and 5 bases from J, with 11 bases between. CDR3 length equals 12 residues. CDR1 and CDR2 from the germline V gene are GTSNPN and SVGIG (reference sequence). In DNA, the CDR3 is TGTGCCTGGAGCGTCGGTCGGAACGAGCAGTACTTC. It yields the protein CAWSVGRNEQYF.

This clone appeared a single time. The chain is built from TRBV10-3 and TRBJ2-5; D gene unclear. The germline V gene encodes CDR1 ENHRY and CDR2 SYGVKD. V lost 0 bases to trimming and J lost 3 bases, with 5 bases between them. The CDR3 has 13 residues. CDR3 sequence reads: CAISESRKETQYF. CDR3 sequence (DNA): TGTGCCATCAGTGAGTCGAGAAAAGAGACCCAGTACTTC.